This TCR beta chain appears in the sequencing data of a study of PD-1 blockade in classical Hodgkin lymphoma. Notes on this clone: This specimen includes other DNA sequences encoding the same CDR3.

CDR1 is SGHTA and CDR2 is FQGNSA in the germline V gene. Trimming at V came to 3 bases and at J to 8 bases, leaving 6 bases not matched to a gene. This CDR3 comprises 13 residues. Data came from immunoSEQ multiplex PCR; TCRdb stores just in-frame clones and leaves some out. The data hold around 30,000 clones, with roughly 70% observed a single time. Every patient relapsed after autologous stem cell transplantation, and brentuximab vedotin exposure varied. This chain joins TRBV7-2 and TRBJ1-2, with 7 nucleotides matching TRBD1. This sample comprised peripheral blood mononuclear cells (PBMCs), obtained before the second cycle of nivolumab. The source of this sequence is a human donor with classical Hodgkin lymphoma. CDR3 protein: CASSLRDRDGYTF. Here the CDR3 DNA reads TGTGCCAGCAGCTTGCGAGACAGGGACGGCTACACCTTC.